This entry features one T cell receptor beta chain sequence. This clone was detected only a few times. This clone's antigen is unknown. Base qualities are not at hand, and no much larger clone is one base apart. Receptor libraries were prepared by the immunoSEQ multiplex PCR assay. To provide template for TCR sequencing, every sample had RNA extracted and reverse transcribed into cDNA. SuperScript III was used to make first-strand cDNA, primed with a 2:1 mix of oligo-dT and random hexamers. A synthetic immune receptor repertoire was used to assess amplification bias, and residual bias was removed computationally. The original pipeline was this. After raw reads were preprocessed to remove errors, the CDR3 was defined following IMGT conventions as running from the conserved cysteine to phenylalanine. Clonality was computed as 1 minus the Shannon entropy, with the entropy normalized by log2 of the number of productive unique TCRs. Whether scalp clones were CD4 or CD8 was inferred by matching scalp TCRbeta sequences against CD4 and CD8 repertoires sorted from blood. Drawn from immuneACCESS, this table holds only the in-frame rearrangements with V and J called that TCRdb kept. Clones are partly lost; checked studies trace under half to an unresolved V gene and leave the rest unexplained. V and J calls and clone size are given by that table; D and trimming were obtained from the DNA. Within this sample are some 220,000 clones, with more than 45% of them counted one time only. The top ten hold around 1.4% of the sample.

Sample time point, as interpreted from the label and publication: less than five weeks on oral tofacitinib. The sample's treatment or condition label is to be understood as: oral pan-JAK inhibitor, 5-10 mg twice daily. Peripheral blood and lesional scalp punch biopsies were obtained from patients with alopecia areata. After PBMCs were isolated by density centrifugation and stained for CD3, CD4 and CD8, a FACSAria was used to sort CD4+ and CD8+ T cells. Including cysteine and phenylalanine, the CDR3 has 13 amino acids. Only the CDR3 region is kept as DNA, spanning 39 bases read in frame from base 1. The CDR1 and CDR2 encoded by the germline V gene are SGDLS and YYNGEE. V is clipped by 0 bases and J by 6 bases, and the sequence between their germline boundaries is 10 bases long. The data were taken from a study of CD8+ T cells in alopecia areata (dated by TCRdb to the late 2010s). Some background on the complete study: The treated patients took part in an open-label pilot trial in which moderate-to-severe alopecia areata was treated with oral tofacitinib at 5 to 10 mg twice daily. Disease severity in treated patients was measured with the SALT score, which quantifies the percentage of affected scalp surface area. TCRbeta CDR3 regions were amplified by immunoSEQ multiplex PCR with 35 Vbeta forward and 13 Jbeta reverse primers. RNA was obtained with the PAXgene miRNA kit for fixed scalp, the miRNeasy kit for PBMCs, and the RNeasy kit for mouse skin. Scalp clonality was compared among normal scalp (n=4), patchy alopecia areata scalp (n=8), and alopecia totalis/universalis scalp (n=8). In humans, TCRbeta sequencing was performed on scalp tissue and on sorted CD4+ and CD8+ peripheral blood T cells from healthy controls and from patients with patchy or totalis/universalis alopecia areata. Biopsies were taken from tofacitinib-treated patients at baseline and again at 4 and 24 weeks into treatment, and several of those patients also had a later scalp biopsy. Patients stayed on tofacitinib for 6 to 18 months and then had 6 months of follow-up off drug so that delayed response and recurrence could be assessed. The study used high-throughput TCRbeta sequencing to examine T cell clonal expansion in alopecia areata, in both the C3H/HeJ mouse model and human patients. Study-wide findings and limitations: Unlike mouse skin, where gammadelta T cells dominate, normal human skin contains resident alphabeta T cells that get sequenced too, which complicates analysis of the scalp TCR repertoire. Compared with normal scalp, lesional scalp, particularly in alopecia totalis/universalis, had higher clonality and more expanded CD8+ clones, which suggests antigenic drive. Because the treated cohort was small and had only one nonresponder, larger studies are needed to examine links between baseline CD8+ expansion and response. Many expanded lesional clones were found to persist in scalp and blood during tofacitinib treatment, and relapse after treatment cessation may be partly explained by this persistence. Scalp clonality and the number of expanded CD8+ clones among the top 100 scalp clones were significantly decreased by tofacitinib. TCR sequences shared between patients were less clear than in mice, possibly partly because of HLA diversity in the patient population.

Sample: CD4+ T cells sorted from blood, taken at week 4, from a patient treated with tofacitinib. The rearrangement joined TRBV9 to TRBJ2-7; the D gene identity is not certain. The receptor comes from a human donor with alopecia areata. The DNA is as follows: TGTGCCAGCAGCGTAGGGGCAGAGAGCGAGCAGTACTTC. Its amino acids are CASSVGAESEQYF.